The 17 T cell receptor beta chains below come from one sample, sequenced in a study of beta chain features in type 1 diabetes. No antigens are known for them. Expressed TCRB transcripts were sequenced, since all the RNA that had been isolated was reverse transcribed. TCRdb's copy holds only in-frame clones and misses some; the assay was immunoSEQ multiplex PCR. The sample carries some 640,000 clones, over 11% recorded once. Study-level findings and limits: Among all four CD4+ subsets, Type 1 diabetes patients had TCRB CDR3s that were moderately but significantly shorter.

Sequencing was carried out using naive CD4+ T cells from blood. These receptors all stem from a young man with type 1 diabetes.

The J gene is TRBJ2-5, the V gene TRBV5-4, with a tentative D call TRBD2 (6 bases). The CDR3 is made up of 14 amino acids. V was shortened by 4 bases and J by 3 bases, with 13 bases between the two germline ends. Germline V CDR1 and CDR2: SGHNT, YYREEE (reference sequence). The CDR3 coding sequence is TGTGCCAGCAGCCCCCGGGAGCCCGAAGAGACCCAGTACTTC. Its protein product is CASSPREPEETQYF.

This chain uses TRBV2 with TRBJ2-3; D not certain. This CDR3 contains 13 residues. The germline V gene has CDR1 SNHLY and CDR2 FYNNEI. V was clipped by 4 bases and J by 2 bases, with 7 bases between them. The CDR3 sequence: CASSAPTTDTQYF. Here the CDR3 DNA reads TGTGCCAGCAGTGCCCCTACCACAGATACGCAGTATTTT.

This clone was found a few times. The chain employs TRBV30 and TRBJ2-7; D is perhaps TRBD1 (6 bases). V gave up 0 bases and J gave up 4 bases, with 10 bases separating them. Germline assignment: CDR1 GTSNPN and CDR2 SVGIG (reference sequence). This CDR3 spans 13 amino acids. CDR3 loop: CAWSVLRGYEQYF. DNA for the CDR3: TGTGCCTGGAGTGTACTCAGGGGATACGAGCAGTACTTC.

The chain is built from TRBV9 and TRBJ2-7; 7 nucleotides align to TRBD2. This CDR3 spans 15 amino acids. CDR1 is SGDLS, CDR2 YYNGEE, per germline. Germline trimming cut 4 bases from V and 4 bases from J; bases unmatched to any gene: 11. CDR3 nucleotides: TGTGCCAGCAGCCGTCAGGGAGCGGGGCTGTACGAGCAGTACTTC. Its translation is CASSRQGAGLYEQYF.

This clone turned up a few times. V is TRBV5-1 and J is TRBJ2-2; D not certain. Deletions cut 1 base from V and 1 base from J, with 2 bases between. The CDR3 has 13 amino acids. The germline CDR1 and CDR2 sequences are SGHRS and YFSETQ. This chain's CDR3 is CASSLQNTGELFF. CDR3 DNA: TGCGCCAGCAGCTTGCAGAACACCGGGGAGCTGTTTTTT. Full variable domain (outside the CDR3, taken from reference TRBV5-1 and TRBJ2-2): KAGVTQTPRYLIKTRGQQVTLSCSPISGHRSVSWYQQTPGQGLQFLFEYFSETQRNKGNFPGRFSGRQFSNSRSEMNVSTLELGDSALYLCASSLQNTGELFFGEGSRLTVL.

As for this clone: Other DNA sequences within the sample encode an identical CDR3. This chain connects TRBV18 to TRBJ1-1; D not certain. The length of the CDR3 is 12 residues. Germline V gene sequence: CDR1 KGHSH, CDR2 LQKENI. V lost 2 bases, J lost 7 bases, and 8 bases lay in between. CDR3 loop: CASSPTTGEAFF. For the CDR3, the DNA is TGTGCCAGCTCACCAACTACGGGTGAAGCTTTCTTT.

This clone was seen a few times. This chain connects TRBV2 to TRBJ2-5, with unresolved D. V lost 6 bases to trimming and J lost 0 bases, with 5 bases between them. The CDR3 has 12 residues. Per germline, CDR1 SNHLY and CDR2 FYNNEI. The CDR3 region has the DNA TGTGCCAGCAGGGGGAACCAAGAGACCCAGTACTTC. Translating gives CASRGNQETQYF. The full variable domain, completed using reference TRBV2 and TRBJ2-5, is EPEVTQTPSHQVTQMGQEVILRCVPISNHLYFYWYRQILGQKVEFLVSFYNNEISEKSEIFDDQFSVERPDGSNFTLKIRSTKLEDSAMYFCASRGNQETQYFGPGTRLLVL.

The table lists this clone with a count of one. CDR3 in amino acids: CASSYSRPGNEQFF. CDR3 coding DNA: TGTGCCAGCAGTTACTCCCGACCCGGGAATGAGCAGTTCTTC. The chain employs TRBV6-6 and TRBJ2-1; the D is unclear. V was trimmed by 0 bases and J by 7 bases, leaving 10 bases between them. This CDR3 region has 14 residues. Germline V gene lookup returns CDR1 MNHNY and CDR2 SVGAGI (reference sequence).

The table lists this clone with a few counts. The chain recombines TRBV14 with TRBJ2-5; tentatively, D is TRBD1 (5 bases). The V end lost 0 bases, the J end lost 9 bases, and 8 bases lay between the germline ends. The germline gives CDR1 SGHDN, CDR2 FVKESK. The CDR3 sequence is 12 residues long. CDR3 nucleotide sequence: TGTGCCAGCAGCCAAGACAGGGTGGCCCAGTACTTC. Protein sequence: CASSQDRVAQYF.

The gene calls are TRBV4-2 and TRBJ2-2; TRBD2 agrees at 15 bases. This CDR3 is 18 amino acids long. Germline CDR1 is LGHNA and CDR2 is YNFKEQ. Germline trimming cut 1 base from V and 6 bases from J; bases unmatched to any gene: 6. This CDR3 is CASSQVGLAGGFAGELFF. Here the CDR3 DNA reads TGTGCCAGCAGCCAAGTCGGACTAGCGGGAGGGTTCGCCGGGGAGCTGTTTTTT.

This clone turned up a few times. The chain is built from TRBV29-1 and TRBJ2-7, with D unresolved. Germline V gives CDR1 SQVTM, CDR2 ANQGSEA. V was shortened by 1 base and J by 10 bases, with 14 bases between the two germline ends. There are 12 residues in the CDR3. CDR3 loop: CSVEVFGKYQYF. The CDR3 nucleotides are TGCAGCGTTGAAGTCTTCGGAAAATACCAGTACTTC.

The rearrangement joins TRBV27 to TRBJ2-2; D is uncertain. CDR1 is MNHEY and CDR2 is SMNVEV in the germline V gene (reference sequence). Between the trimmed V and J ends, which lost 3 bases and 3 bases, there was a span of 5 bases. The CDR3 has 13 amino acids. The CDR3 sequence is CASSFRDTGELFF. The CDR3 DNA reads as TGTGCCAGCAGTTTTCGGGACACCGGGGAGCTGTTTTTT.

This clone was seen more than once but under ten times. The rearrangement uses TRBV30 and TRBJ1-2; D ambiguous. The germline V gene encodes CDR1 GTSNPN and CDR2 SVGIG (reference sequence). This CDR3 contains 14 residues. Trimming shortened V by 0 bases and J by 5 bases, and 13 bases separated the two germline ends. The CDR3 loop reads CAWSVLSRVYGYTF. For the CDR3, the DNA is TGTGCCTGGAGTGTACTTTCCCGGGTATATGGCTACACCTTC.

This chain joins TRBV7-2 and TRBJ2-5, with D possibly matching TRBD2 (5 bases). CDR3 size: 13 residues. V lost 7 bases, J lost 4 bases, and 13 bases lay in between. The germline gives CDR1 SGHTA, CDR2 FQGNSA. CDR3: CASTRGLVETQYF. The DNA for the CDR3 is TGTGCCAGCACCCGAGGACTTGTAGAGACCCAGTACTTC.

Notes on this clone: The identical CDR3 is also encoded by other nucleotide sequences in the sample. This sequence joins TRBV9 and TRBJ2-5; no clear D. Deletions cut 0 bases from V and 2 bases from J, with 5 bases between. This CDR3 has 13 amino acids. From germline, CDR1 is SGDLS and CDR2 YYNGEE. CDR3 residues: CASSVGPQETQYF. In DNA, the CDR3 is TGTGCCAGCAGCGTAGGACCACAAGAGACCCAGTACTTC.

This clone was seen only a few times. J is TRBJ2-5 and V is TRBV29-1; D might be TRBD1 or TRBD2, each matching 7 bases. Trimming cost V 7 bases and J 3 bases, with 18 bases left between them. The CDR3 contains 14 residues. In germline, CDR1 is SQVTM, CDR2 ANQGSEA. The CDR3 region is CSAEGGGFEETQYF. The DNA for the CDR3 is TGCAGCGCCGAGGGAGGGGGCTTCGAAGAGACCCAGTACTTC.

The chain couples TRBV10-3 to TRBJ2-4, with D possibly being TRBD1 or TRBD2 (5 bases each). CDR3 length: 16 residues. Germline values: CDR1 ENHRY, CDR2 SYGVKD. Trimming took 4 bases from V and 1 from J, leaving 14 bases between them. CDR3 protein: CAISGGVGRAKNIQYF. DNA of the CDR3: TGTGCCATCAGTGGAGGGGTCGGTAGGGCCAAAAACATTCAGTACTTC.